This T cell receptor (beta chain) is from a study of Graves' ophthalmopathy and Graves' hyperthyroidism. The table lists this clonotype with a count of one. An end of the junction does not agree with germline; a read error may underlie this. Beta-chain TCR CDR3 regions were amplified from RNA transcripts. A first-round RT-PCR used HTBI primers, followed by a second-round multiplex PCR. TCRdb reanalysed the multiplex PCR reads using MiXCR and keeps one entry per CDR3 protein. The table lists about 590,000 distinct CDR3 sequences, roughly 39% of them singletons. The germline gives CDR1 ENHRY, CDR2 SYGVKD. The CDR3 is made up of 16 amino acids.

The receptor's source is an adult man with Graves' hyperthyroidism. The chain recombines TRBV10-3 with TRBJ2-7; D remains unclear. The sample was peripheral blood or thyroid tissue (not recorded which). The CDR3 region is CASSSSRWPPVYEQYF. CDR3 in DNA: TGTGCCAGCAGTTCGTCCAGGTGGCCGCCTGTTTACGAGCAGTACTTC.